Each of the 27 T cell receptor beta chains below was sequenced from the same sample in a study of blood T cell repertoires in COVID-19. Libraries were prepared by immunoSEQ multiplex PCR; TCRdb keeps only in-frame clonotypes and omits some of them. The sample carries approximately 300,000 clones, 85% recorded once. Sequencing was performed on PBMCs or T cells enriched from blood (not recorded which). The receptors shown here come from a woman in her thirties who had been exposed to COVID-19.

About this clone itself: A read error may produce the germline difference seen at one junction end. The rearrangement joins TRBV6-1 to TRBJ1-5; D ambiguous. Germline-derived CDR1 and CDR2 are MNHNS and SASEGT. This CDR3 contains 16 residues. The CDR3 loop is CASSEGQVYSNQPQHF. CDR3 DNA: TGTGCCAGCAGCGAAGGTCAGGTCTATAGCAATCAGCCCCAGCATTTT.

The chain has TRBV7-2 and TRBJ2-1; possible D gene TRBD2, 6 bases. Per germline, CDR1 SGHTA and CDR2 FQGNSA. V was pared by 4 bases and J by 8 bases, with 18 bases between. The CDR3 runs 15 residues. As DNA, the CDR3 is TGTGCCAGCAGCTCCCCTGGGACTCTGGGCGATGAGCAGTTCTTC. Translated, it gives CASSSPGTLGDEQFF.

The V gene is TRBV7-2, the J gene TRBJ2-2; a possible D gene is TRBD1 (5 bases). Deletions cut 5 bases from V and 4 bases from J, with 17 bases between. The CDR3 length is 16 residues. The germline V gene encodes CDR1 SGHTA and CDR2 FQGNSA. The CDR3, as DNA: TGTGCCAGCAGCGGGGCCGGGTCCCTCTCCACCGGGGAGCTGTTTTTT. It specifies CASSGAGSLSTGELFF. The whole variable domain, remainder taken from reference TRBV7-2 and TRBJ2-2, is GAGVSQSPSNKVTEKGKDVELRCDPISGHTALYWYRQSLGQGLEFLIYFQGNSAPDKSGLPSDRFSAERTGGSVSTLTIQRTQQEDSAVYLCASSGAGSLSTGELFFGEGSRLTVL.

The CDR3, as DNA: TGTGCCAGCAGTTACCCCCAGGGTGGAGATCAGCCCCAGCATTTT. Its protein is CASSYPQGGDQPQHF. This chain connects TRBV6-2 or TRBV6-3 to TRBJ1-5, with D possibly TRBD1 on 5 matching bases. Trimming removed 2 bases from V and 5 bases from J, with 13 bases in between. Germline V gene data show CDR1 as MNHEY and CDR2 as SVGEGT. The CDR3 extends over 15 amino acids.

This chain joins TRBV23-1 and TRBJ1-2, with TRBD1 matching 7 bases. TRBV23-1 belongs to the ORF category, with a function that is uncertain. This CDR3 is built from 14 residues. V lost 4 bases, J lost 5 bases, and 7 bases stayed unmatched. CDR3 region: CASSPGQNLYGYTF. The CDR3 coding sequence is TGCGCCAGCAGTCCGGGACAGAACTTATATGGCTACACCTTC.

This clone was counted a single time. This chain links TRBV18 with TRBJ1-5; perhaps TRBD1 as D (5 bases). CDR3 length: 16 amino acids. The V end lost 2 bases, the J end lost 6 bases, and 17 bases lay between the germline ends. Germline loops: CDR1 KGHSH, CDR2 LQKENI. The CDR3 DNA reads TGTGCCAGCTCACCAATACAAATCCAGGGATCTCAGCCCCAGCATTTT. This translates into CASSPIQIQGSQPQHF. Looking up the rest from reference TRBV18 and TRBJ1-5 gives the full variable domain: NAGVMQNPRHLVRRRGQEARLRCSPMKGHSHVYWYRQLPEEGLKFMVYLQKENIIDESGMPKERFSAEFPKEGPSILRIQQVVRGDSAAYFCASSPIQIQGSQPQHFGDGTRLSIL.

The CDR3 loop is CASSPEINRGNTEAFF. CDR3 nucleotides: TGTGCCAGCAGCCCCGAGATAAACAGGGGGAACACTGAAGCTTTCTTT. The chain employs TRBV4-2 and TRBJ1-1; 7 bases align to TRBD1. The germline V gene encodes CDR1 LGHNA and CDR2 YNFKEQ. This CDR3 is 16 amino acids long. V shed 4 bases, J shed 1 base, and the junction held 9 bases outside the gene matches.

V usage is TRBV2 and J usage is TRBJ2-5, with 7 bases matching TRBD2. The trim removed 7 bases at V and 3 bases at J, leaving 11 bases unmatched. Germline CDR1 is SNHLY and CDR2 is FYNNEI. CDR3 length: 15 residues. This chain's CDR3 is CASISERGPKETQYF. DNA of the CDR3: TGTGCCAGCATTTCCGAGCGGGGACCGAAAGAGACCCAGTACTTC.

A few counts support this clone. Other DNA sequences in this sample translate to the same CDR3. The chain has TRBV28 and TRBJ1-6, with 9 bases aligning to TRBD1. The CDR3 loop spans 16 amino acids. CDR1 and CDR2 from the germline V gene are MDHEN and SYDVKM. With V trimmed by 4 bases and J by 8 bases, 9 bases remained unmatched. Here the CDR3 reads CASSSPGTGLYSPLHF. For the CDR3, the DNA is TGTGCCAGCAGTTCCCCCGGGACAGGGCTTTATTCACCCCTCCACTTT. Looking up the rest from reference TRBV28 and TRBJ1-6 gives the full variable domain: DVKVTQSSRYLVKRTGEKVFLECVQDMDHENMFWYRQDPGLGLRLIYFSYDVKMKEKGDIPEGYSVSREKKERFSLILESASTNQTSMYLCASSSPGTGLYSPLHFGNGTRLTVT.

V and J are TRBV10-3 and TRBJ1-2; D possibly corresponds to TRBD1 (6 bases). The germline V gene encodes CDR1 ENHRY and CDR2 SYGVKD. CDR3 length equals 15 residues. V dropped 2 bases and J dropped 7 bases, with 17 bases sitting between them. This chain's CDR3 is CAISEPTTGLGGYTF. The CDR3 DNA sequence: TGTGCCATCAGTGAGCCGACCACAGGGTTAGGTGGCTACACCTTC.

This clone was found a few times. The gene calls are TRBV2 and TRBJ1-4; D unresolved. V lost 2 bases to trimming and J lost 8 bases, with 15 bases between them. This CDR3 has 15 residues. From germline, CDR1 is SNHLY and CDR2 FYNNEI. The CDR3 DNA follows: TGTGCCAGCAGTGAACTGGAGGATATAGAAGAAAAACTGTTTTTT. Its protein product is CASSELEDIEEKLFF.

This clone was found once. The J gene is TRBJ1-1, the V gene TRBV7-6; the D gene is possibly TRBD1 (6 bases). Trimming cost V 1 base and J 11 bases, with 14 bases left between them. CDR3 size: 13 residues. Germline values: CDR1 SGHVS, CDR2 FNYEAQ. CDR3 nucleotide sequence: TGTGCCAGCAGCTTAGGTGTGGAGGGGGGGGCTTTCTTT. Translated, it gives CASSLGVEGGAFF.

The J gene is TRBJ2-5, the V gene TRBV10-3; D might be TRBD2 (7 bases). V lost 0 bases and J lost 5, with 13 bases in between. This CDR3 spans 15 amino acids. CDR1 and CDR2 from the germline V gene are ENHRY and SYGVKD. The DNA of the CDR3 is TGTGCCATCAGTGAGTCGGGGGGGCATTCGGAGACCCAGTACTTC. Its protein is CAISESGGHSETQYF.

This chain's CDR3 is CAISDSRREAPYEQYF. The CDR3 DNA reads as TGTGCCATCAGTGACAGTAGGCGGGAGGCCCCCTACGAGCAGTACTTC. J is TRBJ2-7 and V is TRBV10-3, with 8 bases that match TRBD2. Unmatched junction bases numbered 9, after V lost 3 bases and J lost 2 bases. This CDR3 spans 16 amino acids. CDR1 is ENHRY and CDR2 is SYGVKD in the germline V gene.

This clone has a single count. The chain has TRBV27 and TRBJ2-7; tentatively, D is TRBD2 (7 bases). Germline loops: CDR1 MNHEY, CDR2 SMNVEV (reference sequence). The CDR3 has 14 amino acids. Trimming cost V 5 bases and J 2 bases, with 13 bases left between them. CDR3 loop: CASSGGGITYEQYF. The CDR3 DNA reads TGTGCCAGCAGTGGGGGGGGCATAACCTACGAGCAGTACTTC.

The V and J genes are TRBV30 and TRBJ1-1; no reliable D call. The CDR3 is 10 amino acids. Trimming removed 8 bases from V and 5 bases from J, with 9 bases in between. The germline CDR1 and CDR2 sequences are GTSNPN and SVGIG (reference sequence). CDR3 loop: CAHGRTEAFF. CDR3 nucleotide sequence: TGTGCCCACGGGAGGACTGAAGCTTTCTTT.

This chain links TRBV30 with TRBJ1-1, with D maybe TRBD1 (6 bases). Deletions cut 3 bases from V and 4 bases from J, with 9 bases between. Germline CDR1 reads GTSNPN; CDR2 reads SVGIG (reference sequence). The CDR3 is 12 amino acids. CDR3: CAWRGQITEAFF. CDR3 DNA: TGTGCCTGGAGGGGACAAATCACTGAAGCTTTCTTT. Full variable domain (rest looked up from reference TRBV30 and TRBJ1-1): SQTIHQWPATLVQPVGSPLSLECTVEGTSNPNLYWYRQAAGRGLQLLFYSVGIGQISSEVPQNLSASRPQDRQFILSSKKLLLSDSGFYLCAWRGQITEAFFGQGTRLTVV.

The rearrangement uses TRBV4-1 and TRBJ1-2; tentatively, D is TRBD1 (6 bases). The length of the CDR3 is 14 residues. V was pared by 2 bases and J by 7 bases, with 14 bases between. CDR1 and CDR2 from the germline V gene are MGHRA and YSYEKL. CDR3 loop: CASSQSRGVSGYTF. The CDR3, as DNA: TGCGCCAGCAGCCAAAGCAGGGGAGTGAGTGGCTACACCTTC.

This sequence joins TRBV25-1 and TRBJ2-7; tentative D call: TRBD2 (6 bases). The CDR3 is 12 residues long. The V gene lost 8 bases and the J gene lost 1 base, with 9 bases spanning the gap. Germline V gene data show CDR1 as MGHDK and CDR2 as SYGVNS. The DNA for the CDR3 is TGTGCCAGCGCCCGGGGGTCCTACGAGCAGTACTTC. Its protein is CASARGSYEQYF.

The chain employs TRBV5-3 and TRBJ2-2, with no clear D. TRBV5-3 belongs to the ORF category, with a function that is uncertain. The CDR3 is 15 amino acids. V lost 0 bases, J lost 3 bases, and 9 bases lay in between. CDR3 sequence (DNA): TGTGCCAGAAGCTTGGGCGGCCCCGACACCGGGGAGCTGTTTTTT. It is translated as CARSLGGPDTGELFF.

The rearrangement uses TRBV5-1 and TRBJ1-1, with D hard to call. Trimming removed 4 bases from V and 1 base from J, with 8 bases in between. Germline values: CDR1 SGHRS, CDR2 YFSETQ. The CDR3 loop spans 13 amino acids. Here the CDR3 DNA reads TGCGCCAGCAGCGTTAGCGCGAACACTGAAGCTTTCTTT. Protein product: CASSVSANTEAFF.

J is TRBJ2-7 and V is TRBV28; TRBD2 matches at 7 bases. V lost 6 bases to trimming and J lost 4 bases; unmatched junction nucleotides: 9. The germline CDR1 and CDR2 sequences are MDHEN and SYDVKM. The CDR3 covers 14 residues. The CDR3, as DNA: TGTGCCAGCAGGTCCAGCGGGAATTGGTACGAGCAGTACTTC. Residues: CASRSSGNWYEQYF.

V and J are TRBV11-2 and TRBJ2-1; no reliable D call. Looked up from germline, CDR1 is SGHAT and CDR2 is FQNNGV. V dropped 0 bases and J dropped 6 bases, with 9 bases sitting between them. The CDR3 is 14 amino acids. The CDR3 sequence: CASSLDRVPNEQFF. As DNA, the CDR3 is TGTGCCAGCAGCTTAGACCGAGTGCCCAATGAGCAGTTCTTC.

The chain's CDR3 is CAIKQGQGLETQYF. The CDR3 nucleotides read TGTGCCATCAAGCAGGGACAGGGTTTAGAGACCCAGTACTTC. The chain couples TRBV10-3 to TRBJ2-5; 9 bases are shared with TRBD1. The CDR3 spans 14 residues. With V trimmed by 7 bases and J by 4 bases, 7 bases remained unmatched. Germline CDR1 and CDR2: ENHRY and SYGVKD.

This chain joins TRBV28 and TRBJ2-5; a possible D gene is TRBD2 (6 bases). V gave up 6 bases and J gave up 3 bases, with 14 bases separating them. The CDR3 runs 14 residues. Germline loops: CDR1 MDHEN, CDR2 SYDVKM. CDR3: CASRPWRVEETQYF. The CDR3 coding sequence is TGTGCCAGCAGACCCTGGAGGGTTGAAGAGACCCAGTACTTC. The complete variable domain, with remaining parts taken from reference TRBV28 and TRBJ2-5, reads DVKVTQSSRYLVKRTGEKVFLECVQDMDHENMFWYRQDPGLGLRLIYFSYDVKMKEKGDIPEGYSVSREKKERFSLILESASTNQTSMYLCASRPWRVEETQYFGPGTRLLVL.

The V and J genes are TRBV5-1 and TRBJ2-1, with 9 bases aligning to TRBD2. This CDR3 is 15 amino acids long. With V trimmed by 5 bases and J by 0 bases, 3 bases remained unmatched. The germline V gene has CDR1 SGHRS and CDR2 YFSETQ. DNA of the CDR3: TGCGCCAGCAGTCCTAGCGGGGCCTCCTACAATGAGCAGTTCTTC. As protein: CASSPSGASYNEQFF.

In DNA, the CDR3 is TGTGCCAGCAGGACGCCGGGGGAGCGTAATGAGCAGTTCTTC. This gives the protein CASRTPGERNEQFF. V and J are TRBV28 and TRBJ2-1; TRBD2 might be the D (6 bases). Trimming removed 6 bases at V and 7 bases at J, with 16 bases between. This CDR3 has 14 amino acids. Germline V gives CDR1 MDHEN, CDR2 SYDVKM. The full variable domain, completed using reference TRBV28 and TRBJ2-1, is DVKVTQSSRYLVKRTGEKVFLECVQDMDHENMFWYRQDPGLGLRLIYFSYDVKMKEKGDIPEGYSVSREKKERFSLILESASTNQTSMYLCASRTPGERNEQFFGPGTRLTVL.